What follows describes a single TCR beta chain. In the authors' workflow: Estimates of nucleated cell counts were drawn from the amplification of reference gene primers. TCRdb keeps only in-frame clones here, not all; method: immunoSEQ multiplex PCR. That table gives V, J and clone size, and the DNA gave D and trimming. The table shows roughly 340,000 clones, with 89% occurring only once. The data were obtained in a study of blood T cell repertoires in COVID-19. Looking at the study overall: Acute and convalescent COVID-19 samples came from the United States, Italy and Spain. Sample material is recorded as cDNA or gDNA derived from T cells, B-cell-depleted T cells, or PBMCs.

Recruited during active infection, patients (from Seattle) were subsequently followed longitudinally. CDR1 is SNHLY, CDR2 FYNNEI, per germline. V was clipped by 2 bases and J by 2 bases; unmatched bases: 5. The CDR3 is made up of 15 amino acids. V is TRBV2 and J is TRBJ2-5, with TRBD2 identical over 7 bases. Sequences were obtained from peripheral blood. The sequence derives from a woman in her 30s with COVID-19, enrolled during active disease. The CDR3 loop reads CASSEYGGGQETQYF. The DNA for the CDR3 is TGTGCCAGCAGTGAATATGGGGGGGGGCAAGAGACCCAGTACTTC.